Described below is a single TCR beta chain sequence and its context. The antigen remains unidentified. TCRdb reprocessed the 5' RACE reads and keeps a single row for each CDR3 protein, giving no DNA. Its table records a few hundred thousand distinct CDR3 sequences. The sample originates from a study of T cells expressing NK-cell markers. Study at large: Sorted CD3+CD56-NKG2C+, CD3+CD56+NKG2C+ and CD3+CD56+NKG2C- T cells supplied the TCR beta repertoires. Study-wide results and limits: These clonotypes additionally ranked first within the CD3+CD56-NKG2C+ fraction of a few donors.

The CDR3 is 14 amino acids. Germline V gene lookup returns CDR1 LGHNT and CDR2 FRNRAP. The sequenced sample consisted of blood T cells: a sorted CD56 or NKG2C T cell subset, CD4+ or CD8+ T cells, or bulk PBMC T cells (not recorded which). The origin of this receptor is a man aged 18 to 70 in good health. This chain connects TRBV12-5 to TRBJ2-2. CDR3 sequence: CASGLGRWPGELFF.